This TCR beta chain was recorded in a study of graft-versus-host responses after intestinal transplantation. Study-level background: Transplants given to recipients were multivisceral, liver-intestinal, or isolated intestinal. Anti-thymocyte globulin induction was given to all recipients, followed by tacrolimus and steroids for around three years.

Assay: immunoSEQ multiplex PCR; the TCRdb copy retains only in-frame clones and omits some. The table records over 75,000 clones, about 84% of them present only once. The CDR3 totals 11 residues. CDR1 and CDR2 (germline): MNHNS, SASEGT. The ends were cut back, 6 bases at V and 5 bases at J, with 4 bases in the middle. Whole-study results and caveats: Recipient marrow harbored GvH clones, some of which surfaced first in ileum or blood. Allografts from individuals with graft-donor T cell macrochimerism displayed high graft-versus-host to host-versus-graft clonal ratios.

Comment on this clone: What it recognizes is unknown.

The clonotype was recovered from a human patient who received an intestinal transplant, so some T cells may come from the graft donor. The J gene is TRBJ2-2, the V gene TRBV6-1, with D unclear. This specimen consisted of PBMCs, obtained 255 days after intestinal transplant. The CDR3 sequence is CASSWTGELFF. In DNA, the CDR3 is TGTGCCAGCAGCTGGACCGGGGAGCTGTTTTTT.